This T cell receptor beta chain was obtained from a study of early T cells in non-severe SARS-CoV-2 infection. Study as a whole: Sequenced material consisted of bulk RNA (from unsorted whole blood), and chains were unpaired. Overall study findings and caveats: Reliance on VDJdb matching favored anti-spike CD8 responses; private and CD4 specificities were missed.

The TCR library protocol attached unique molecular identifiers to the individual cDNA molecules. Each CDR3 protein is one row after TCRdb ran MiXCR on the 5' RACE reads. Of approximately 56,000 distinct CDR3 sequences in the sample, 9.5% to 12% were seen once. Looked up from germline, CDR1 is WSHSY and CDR2 is SAAADI. This CDR3 region has 15 residues. This clonotype has just a few counts. The antigen remains unidentified. At one end the junction does not follow the germline gene, possibly because of a read error. The sequenced sample consisted of whole blood. This TCR was sampled from an adult who was a healthcare worker with PCR-confirmed SARS-CoV-2 infection or an uninfected control (not recorded which). The J gene is TRBJ2-2, the V gene TRBV10-2; tentatively, D is TRBD1 or TRBD2 (5 bases each). The CDR3, as DNA: TGCGCCAGCAGTCGTTTTCGGGCGGACACCGGGGATCTGTTTTTT. This gives the protein CASSRFRADTGDLFF.